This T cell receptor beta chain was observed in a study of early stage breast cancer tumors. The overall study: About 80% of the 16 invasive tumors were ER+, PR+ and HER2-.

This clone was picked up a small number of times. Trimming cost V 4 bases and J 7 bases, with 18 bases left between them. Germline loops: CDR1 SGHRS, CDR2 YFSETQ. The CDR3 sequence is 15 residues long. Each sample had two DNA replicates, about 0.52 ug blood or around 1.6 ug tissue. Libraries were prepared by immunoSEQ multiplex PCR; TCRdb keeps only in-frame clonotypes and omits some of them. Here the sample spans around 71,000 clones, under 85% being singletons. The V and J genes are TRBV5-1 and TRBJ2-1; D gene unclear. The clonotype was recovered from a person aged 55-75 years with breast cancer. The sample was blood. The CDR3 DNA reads TGCGCCAGCAGCCCCCAGGACCCTAGGAGAAATGAGCAGTTCTTC. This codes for CASSPQDPRRNEQFF.